This T cell receptor (beta chain) emerged from a study of Ad26.COV2.S vaccination and SARS-CoV-2 variants. Study-wide background: Within the COV1001 Ad26.COV2.S trial arm, the donor was enrolled.

Assay: immunoSEQ multiplex PCR; the TCRdb copy retains only in-frame clones and omits some. This table holds some 350,000 clones, roughly 81% found once. In this sample, this clone turned up once. Its specificity is not known. CDR3 length equals 11 residues. Germline CDR1 is MNHEY and CDR2 is SVGAGI. V shed 10 bases, J shed 5 bases, and the junction held 5 bases outside the gene matches. Study-level points and caveats: Placebo recipients showed lower spike-specific TCR breadth than vaccinees.

Treatment specified: 19 received Ad26.COV2.S at low or high dose, single or two shots; 5 received placebo; per-sample allocation not given. Samples came from day 63 after the first vaccine or placebo injection. This sequence was found in a person aged 18 to 65 who received the Ad26.COV2.S COVID-19 vaccine or a placebo. The chain combines TRBV6-5 with TRBJ2-7; TRBD1 agrees at 7 bases. Sequences were derived from peripheral blood, sampled in a trial of Ad26.COV2.S vaccine versus placebo. The CDR3 sequence is CATNRGNEQYF. CDR3 nucleotide sequence: TGTGCCACGAACAGGGGAAACGAGCAGTACTTC.